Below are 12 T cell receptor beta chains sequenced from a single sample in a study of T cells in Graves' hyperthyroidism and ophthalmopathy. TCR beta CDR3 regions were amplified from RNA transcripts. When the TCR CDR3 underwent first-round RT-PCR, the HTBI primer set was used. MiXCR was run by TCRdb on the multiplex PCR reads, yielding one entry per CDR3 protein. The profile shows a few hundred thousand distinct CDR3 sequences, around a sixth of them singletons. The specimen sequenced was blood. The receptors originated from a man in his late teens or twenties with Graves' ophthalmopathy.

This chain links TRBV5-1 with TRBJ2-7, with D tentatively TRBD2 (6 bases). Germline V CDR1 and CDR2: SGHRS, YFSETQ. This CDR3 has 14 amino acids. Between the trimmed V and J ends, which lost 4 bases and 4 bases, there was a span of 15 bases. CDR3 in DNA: TGCGCCAGCAGCCCTCTGGGCGGGGCGTACGAGCAGTACTTC. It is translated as CASSPLGGAYEQYF.

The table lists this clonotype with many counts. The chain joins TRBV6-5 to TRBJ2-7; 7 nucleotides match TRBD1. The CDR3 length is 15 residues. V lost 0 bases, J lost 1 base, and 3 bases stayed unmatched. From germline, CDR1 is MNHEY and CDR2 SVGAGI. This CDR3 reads CASSYSSGQSYEQYF. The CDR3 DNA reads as TGTGCCAGCAGTTACTCGTCGGGACAGTCCTACGAGCAGTACTTC.

The CDR3 sequence: CASSRDSSGGPQNEQFF. The CDR3 DNA is TGTGCCAGCAGTCGGGACTCTAGCGGGGGGCCTCAGAATGAGCAGTTCTTC. The chain carries TRBV7-9 and TRBJ2-1, with 11 bases lining up with TRBD2. Trimming removed 6 bases from V and 7 bases from J; junction bases left unmatched: 14. The CDR3 spans 17 residues. Per germline, CDR1 SEHNR and CDR2 FQNEAQ (reference sequence).

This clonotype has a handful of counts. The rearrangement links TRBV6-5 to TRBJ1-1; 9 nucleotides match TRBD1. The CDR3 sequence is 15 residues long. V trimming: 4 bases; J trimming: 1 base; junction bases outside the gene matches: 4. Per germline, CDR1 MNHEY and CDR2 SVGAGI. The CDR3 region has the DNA TGTGCCAGCAGTTGGACAGGGGCGACGAACACTGAAGCTTTCTTT. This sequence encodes CASSWTGATNTEAFF.

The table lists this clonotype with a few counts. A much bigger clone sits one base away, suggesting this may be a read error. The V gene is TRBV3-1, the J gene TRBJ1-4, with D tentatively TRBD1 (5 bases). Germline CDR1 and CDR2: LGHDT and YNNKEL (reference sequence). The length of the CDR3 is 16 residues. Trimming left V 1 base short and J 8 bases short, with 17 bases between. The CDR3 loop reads CASSQGDGSAREKLFF. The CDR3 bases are TGTGCCAGCAGCCAAGGGGACGGGTCGGCGAGGGAAAAACTGTTTTTT. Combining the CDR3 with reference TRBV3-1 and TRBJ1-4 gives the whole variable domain DTAVSQTPKYLVTQMGNDKSIKCEQNLGHDTMYWYKQDSKKFLKIMFSYNNKELIINETVPNRFSPKSPDKAHLNLHINSLELGDSAVYFCASSQGDGSAREKLFFGSGTQLSVL.

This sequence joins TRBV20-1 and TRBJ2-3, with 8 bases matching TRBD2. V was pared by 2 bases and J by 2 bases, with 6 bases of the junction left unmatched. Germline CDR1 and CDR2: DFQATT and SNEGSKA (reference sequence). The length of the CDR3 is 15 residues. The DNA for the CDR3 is TGCAGTGCTAGATGGGCGGGGGGCTACACAGATACGCAGTATTTT. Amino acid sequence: CSARWAGGYTDTQYF.

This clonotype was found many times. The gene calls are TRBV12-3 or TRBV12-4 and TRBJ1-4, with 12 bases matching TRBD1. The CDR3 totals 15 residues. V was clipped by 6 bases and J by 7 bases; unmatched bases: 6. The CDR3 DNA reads TGTGCCAGCAGACTAACGGGACAGGGGGCTGAAAAACTGTTTTTT. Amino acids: CASRLTGQGAEKLFF.

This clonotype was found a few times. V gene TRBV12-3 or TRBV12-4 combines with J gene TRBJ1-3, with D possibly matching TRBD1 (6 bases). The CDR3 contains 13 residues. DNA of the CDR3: TGTGCTGAGGCGGACAGCAATGGAAACACCATATATTTT. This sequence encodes CAEADSNGNTIYF.

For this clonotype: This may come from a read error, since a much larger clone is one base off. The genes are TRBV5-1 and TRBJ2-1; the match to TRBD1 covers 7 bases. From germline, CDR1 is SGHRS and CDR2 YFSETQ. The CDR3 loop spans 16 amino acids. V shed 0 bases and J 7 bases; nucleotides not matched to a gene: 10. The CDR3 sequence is CASSLAVGGLVNEQFF. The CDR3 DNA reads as TGCGCCAGCAGCTTGGCGGTAGGGGGCTTGGTGAATGAGCAGTTCTTC.

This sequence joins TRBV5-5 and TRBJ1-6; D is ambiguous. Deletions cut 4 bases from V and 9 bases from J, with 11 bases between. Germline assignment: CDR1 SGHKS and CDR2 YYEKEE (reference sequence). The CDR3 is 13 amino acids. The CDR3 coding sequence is TGTGCCAGCAGCGGTGGGAGCTCTTCACCCCTCCACTTT. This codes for CASSGGSSSPLHF. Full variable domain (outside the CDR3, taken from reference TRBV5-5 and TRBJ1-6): DAGVTQSPTHLIKTRGQQVTLRCSPISGHKSVSWYQQVLGQGPQFIFQYYEKEERGRGNFPDRFSARQFPNYSSELNVNALLLGDSALYLCASSGGSSSPLHFGNGTRLTVT.

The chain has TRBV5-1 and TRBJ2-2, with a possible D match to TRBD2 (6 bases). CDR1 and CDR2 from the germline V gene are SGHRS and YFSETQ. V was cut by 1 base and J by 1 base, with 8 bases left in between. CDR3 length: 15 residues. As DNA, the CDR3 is TGCGCCAGCAGCTTGTTTAGCGGGAACACCGGGGAGCTGTTTTTT. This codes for CASSLFSGNTGELFF. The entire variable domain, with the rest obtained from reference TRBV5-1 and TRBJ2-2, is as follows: KAGVTQTPRYLIKTRGQQVTLSCSPISGHRSVSWYQQTPGQGLQFLFEYFSETQRNKGNFPGRFSGRQFSNSRSEMNVSTLELGDSALYLCASSLFSGNTGELFFGEGSRLTVL.

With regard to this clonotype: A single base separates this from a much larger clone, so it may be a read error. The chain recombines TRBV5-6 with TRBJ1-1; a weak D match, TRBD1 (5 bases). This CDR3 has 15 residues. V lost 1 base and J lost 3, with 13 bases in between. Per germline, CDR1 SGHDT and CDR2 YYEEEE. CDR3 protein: CASSLSRDYYTEAFF. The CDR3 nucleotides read TGTGCCAGCAGCTTGTCACGGGACTACTACACTGAAGCTTTCTTT.